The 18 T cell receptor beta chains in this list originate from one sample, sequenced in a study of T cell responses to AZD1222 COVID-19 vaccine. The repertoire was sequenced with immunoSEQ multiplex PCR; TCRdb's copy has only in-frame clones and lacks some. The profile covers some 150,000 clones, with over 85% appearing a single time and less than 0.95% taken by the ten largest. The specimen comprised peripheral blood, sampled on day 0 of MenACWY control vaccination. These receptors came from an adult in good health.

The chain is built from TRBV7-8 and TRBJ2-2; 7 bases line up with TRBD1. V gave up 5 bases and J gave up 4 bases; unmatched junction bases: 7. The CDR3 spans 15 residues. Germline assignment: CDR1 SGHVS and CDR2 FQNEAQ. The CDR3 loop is CASSPQGVSTGELFF. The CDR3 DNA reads TGTGCCAGCAGCCCCCAGGGGGTGAGCACCGGGGAGCTGTTTTTT.

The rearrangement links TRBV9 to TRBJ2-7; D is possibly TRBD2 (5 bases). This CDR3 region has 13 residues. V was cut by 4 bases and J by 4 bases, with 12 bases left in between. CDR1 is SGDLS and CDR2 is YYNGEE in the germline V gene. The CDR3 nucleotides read TGTGCCAGCAGCCCCGCGGGTTCGTACGAGCAGTACTTC. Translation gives CASSPAGSYEQYF.

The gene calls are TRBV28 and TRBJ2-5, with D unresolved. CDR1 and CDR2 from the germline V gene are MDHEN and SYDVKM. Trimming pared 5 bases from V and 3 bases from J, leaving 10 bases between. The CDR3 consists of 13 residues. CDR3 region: CASSPDREETQYF. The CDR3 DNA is TGTGCCAGCAGTCCAGACCGCGAAGAGACCCAGTACTTC.

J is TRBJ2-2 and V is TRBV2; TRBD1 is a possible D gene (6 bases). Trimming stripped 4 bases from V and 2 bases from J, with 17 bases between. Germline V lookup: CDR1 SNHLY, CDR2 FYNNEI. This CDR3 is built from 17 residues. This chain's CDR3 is CASSVRTGTPNTGELFF. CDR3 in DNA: TGTGCCAGCAGTGTAAGGACCGGGACACCTAACACCGGGGAGCTGTTTTTT. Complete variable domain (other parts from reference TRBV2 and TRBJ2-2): EPEVTQTPSHQVTQMGQEVILRCVPISNHLYFYWYRQILGQKVEFLVSFYNNEISEKSEIFDDQFSVERPDGSNFTLKIRSTKLEDSAMYFCASSVRTGTPNTGELFFGEGSRLTVL.

This CDR3 is CASSPTGLSGNTIYF. The CDR3 DNA reads as TGTGCCAGCTCCCCAACAGGCCTCTCTGGAAACACCATATATTTT. The chain is built from TRBV18 and TRBJ1-3; D perhaps matches TRBD1 (5 bases). From germline, CDR1 is KGHSH and CDR2 LQKENI. This CDR3 is built from 15 residues. Trimming stripped 6 bases from V and 0 bases from J, with 12 bases between.

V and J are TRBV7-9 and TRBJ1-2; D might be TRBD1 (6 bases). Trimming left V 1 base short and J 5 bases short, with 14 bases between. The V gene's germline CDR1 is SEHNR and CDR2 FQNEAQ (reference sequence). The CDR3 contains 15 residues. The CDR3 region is CASSLDLGTQYGYTF. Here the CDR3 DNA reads TGTGCCAGCAGCTTAGATTTAGGGACACAATATGGCTACACCTTC.

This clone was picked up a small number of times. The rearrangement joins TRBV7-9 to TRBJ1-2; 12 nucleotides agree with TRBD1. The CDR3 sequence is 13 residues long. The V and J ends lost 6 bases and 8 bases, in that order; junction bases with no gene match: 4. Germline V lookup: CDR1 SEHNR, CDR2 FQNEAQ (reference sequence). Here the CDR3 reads CASRGQGAEGYTF. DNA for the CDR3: TGTGCCAGCAGGGGACAGGGGGCAGAAGGCTACACCTTC. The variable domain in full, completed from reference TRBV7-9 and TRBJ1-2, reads DTGVSQNPRHKITKRGQNVTFRCDPISEHNRLYWYRQTLGQGPEFLTYFQNEAQLEKSRLLSDRFSAERPKGSFSTLEIQRTEQGDSAMYLCASRGQGAEGYTFGSGTRLTVV.

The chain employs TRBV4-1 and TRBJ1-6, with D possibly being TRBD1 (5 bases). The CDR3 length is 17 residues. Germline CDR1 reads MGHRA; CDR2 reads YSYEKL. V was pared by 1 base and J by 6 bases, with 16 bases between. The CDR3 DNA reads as TGCGCCAGCAGCCAAGGAGTCTTACAGGAGTTTAATTCACCCCTCCACTTT. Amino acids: CASSQGVLQEFNSPLHF.

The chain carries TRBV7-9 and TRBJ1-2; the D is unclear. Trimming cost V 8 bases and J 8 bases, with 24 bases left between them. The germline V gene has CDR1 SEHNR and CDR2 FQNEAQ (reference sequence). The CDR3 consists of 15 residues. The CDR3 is CASEVVGRSDAGYTF. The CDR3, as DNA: TGTGCCAGCGAAGTGGTAGGGAGAAGCGATGCGGGCTACACCTTC.

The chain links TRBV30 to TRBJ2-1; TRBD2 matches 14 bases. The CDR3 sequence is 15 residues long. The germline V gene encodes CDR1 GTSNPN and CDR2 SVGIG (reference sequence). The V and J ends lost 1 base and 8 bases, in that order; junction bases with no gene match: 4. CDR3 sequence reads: CAWSGGLAGEDEQFF. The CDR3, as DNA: TGTGCCTGGAGTGGGGGACTAGCGGGAGAGGATGAGCAGTTCTTC.

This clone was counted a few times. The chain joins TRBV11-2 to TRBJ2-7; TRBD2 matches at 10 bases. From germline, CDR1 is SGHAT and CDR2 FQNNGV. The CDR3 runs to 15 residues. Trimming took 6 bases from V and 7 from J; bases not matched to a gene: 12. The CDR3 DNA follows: TGTGCCAGCAGTCAGAGCGGGAGGGCCGGGGTGGAGCAGTACTTC. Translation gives CASSQSGRAGVEQYF.

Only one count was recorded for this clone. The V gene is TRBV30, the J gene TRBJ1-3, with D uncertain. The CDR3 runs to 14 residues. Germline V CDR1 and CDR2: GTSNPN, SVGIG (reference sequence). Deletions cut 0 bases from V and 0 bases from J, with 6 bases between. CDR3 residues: CAWSVERSGNTIYF. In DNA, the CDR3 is TGTGCCTGGAGTGTGGAACGCTCTGGAAACACCATATATTTT.

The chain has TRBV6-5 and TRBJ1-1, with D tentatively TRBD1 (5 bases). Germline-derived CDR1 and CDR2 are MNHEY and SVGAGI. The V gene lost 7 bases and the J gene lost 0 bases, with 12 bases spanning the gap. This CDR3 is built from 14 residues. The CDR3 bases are TGTGCCAGCAAGATTGGACACTTGAACACTGAAGCTTTCTTT. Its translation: CASKIGHLNTEAFF.

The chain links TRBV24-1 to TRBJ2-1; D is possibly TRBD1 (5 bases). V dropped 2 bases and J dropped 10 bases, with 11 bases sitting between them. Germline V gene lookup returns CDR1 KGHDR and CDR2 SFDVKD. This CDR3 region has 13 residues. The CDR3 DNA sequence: TGTGCCACCAGTGATTCAGGGTGGCAGGAGCAGTTCTTC. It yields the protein CATSDSGWQEQFF.

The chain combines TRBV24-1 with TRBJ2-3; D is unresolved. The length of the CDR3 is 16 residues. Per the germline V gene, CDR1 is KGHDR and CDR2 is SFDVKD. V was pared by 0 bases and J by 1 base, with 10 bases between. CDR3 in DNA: TGTGCCACCAGTGATTTGCGGTTCGGAGGCACAGATACGCAGTATTTT. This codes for CATSDLRFGGTDTQYF.

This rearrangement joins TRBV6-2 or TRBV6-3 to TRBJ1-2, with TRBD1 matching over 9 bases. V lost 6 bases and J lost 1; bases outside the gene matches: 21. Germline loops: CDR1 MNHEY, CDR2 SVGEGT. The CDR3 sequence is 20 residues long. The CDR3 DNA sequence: TGTGCCAGCAGCCTCATCAACAGGGGGCGGCCGGCCATCCTTAACTATGGCTACACCTTC. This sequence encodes CASSLINRGRPAILNYGYTF.

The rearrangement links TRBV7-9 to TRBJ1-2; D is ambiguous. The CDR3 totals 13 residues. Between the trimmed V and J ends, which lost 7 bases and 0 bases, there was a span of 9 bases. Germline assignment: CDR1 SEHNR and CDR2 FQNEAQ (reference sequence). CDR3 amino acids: CASTEGSNYGYTF. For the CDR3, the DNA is TGTGCCAGCACCGAGGGCTCTAACTATGGCTACACCTTC.

For the CDR3, the DNA is TGTGCCAGCAGTTTCGGGGGGCCCTACGAGCAGTACTTC. Encoded protein: CASSFGGPYEQYF. This chain joins TRBV28 and TRBJ2-7, with a possible D match to TRBD2 (7 bases). The ends were cut back, 3 bases at V and 2 bases at J, with 8 bases in the middle. The CDR3 is 13 amino acids. In germline, CDR1 is MDHEN, CDR2 SYDVKM.